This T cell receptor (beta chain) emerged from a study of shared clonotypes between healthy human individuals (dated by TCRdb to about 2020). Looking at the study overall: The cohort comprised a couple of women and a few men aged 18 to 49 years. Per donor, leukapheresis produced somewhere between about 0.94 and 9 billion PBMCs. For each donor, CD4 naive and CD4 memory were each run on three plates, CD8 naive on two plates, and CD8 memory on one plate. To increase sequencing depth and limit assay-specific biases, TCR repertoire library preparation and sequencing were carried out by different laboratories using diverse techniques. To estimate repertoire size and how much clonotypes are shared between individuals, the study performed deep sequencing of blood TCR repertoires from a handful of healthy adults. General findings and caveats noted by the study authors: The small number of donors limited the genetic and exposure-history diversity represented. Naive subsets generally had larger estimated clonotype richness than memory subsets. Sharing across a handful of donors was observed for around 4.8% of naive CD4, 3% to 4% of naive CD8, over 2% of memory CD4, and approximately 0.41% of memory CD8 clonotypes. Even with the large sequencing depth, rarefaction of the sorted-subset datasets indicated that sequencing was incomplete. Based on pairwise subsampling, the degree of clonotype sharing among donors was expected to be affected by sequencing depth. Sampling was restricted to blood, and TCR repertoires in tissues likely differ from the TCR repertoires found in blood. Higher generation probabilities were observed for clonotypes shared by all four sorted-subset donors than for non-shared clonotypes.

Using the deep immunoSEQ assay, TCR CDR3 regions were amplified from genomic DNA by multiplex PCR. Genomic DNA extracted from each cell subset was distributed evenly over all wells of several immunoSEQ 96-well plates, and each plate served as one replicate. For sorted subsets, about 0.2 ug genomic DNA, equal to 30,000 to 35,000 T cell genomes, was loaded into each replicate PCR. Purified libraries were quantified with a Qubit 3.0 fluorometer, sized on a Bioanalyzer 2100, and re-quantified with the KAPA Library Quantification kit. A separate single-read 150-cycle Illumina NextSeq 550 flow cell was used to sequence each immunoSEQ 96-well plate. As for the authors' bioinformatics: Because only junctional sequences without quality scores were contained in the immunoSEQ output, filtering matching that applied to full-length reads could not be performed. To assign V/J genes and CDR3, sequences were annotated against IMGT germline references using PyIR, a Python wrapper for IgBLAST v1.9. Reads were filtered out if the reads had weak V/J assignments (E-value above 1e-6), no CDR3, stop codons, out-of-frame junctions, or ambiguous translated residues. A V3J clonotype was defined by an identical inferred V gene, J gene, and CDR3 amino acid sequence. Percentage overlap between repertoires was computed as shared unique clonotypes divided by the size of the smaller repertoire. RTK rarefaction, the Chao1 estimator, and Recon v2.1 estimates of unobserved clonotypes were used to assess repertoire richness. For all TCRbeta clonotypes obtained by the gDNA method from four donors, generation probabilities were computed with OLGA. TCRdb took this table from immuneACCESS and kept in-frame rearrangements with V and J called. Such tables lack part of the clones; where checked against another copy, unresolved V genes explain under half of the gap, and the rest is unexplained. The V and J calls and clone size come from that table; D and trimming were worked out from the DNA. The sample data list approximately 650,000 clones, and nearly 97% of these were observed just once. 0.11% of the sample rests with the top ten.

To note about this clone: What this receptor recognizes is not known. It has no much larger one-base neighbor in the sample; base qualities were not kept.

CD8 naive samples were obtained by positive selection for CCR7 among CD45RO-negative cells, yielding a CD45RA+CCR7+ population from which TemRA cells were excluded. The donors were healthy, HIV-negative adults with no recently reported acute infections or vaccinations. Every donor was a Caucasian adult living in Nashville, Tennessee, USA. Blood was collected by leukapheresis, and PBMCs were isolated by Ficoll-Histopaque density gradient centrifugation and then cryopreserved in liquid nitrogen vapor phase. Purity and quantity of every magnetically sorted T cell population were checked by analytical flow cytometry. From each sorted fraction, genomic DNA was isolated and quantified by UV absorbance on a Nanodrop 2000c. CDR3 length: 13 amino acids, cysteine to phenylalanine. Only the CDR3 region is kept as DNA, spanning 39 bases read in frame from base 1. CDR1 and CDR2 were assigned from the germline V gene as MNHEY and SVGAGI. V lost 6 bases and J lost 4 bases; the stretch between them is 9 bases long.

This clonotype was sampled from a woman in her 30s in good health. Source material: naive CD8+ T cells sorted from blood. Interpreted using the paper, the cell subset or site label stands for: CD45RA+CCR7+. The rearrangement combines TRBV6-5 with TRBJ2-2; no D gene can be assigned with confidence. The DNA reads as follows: TGTGCCAGCAGCCGGCCCAGCACCGGGGAGCTGTTTTTT. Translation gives CASSRPSTGELFF.